The clone carrying this T cell receptor beta chain was counted ten times or more. The CDR3 covers 15 residues. Germline loops: CDR1 SGHAT, CDR2 FQNNGV. The ends were cut back, 0 bases at V and 5 bases at J, with 8 bases in the middle. The data were taken from a study of T cells after yellow fever vaccination. Generation of TCR cDNA used 5'RACE template switching (which added a universal primer site and UMIs). Each CDR3 protein is one row after TCRdb ran MiXCR on the 5' RACE reads. The sample lists roughly 120,000 distinct CDR3 sequences, more than 6.5% occurring once. The chain carries TRBV11-2 and TRBJ1-6, with D unclear. Sequenced here: CD4+ T cells sorted from PBMCs, sampled about 10 days after the first yellow fever vaccination. The source of this sequence is a young man who received the YFV17D yellow fever vaccine. The CDR3 bases are TGTGCCAGCAGCTTAGAGTGGGGTAATAATTCACCCCTCCACTTT. It specifies CASSLEWGNNSPLHF.